This T cell receptor (beta chain) was obtained from a study of cytomegalovirus exposure and HLA in healthy donors. Study overall: The use of the same platform for the 120 or so validation repertoires and the approximately 670 first-cohort repertoires was reported by a later analysis. Study outcomes and limitations: Within the 95 to 150 validation repertoires, first-cohort TCR clusters tended to co-occur, according to a later analysis. The study flagged some 170 TCR beta chains as cytomegalovirus-associated. Reports indicated that the classifier achieved high specificity and sensitivity in diagnosing cytomegalovirus status.

As to this clone: Its antigen is currently unknown. Other DNA sequences within the sample encode an identical CDR3.

Clones were sequenced by immunoSEQ multiplex PCR, and TCRdb holds only the in-frame ones, with some missing. The sample consists of 90,000 to 130,000 clones, under 85% of them appearing once. Sequencing input: PBMCs. The origin of this receptor is a woman between 18 and 29 years old in good health and CMV-seronegative.

CDR3 in amino acids: CASSPGGGNQPQHF. The DNA for the CDR3 is TGTGCCAGCAGTCCCGGGGGGGGCAATCAGCCCCAGCATTTT. V is TRBV6-5 and J is TRBJ1-5; D might be TRBD1 (5 bases). The V end was cut by 5 bases, the J end by 2 bases, with 10 bases between. The CDR3 runs 14 residues. Per the germline V gene, CDR1 is MNHEY and CDR2 is SVGAGI.